The present T cell receptor beta chain was sequenced within a study of T-cell reconstitution after alpha-beta-depleted transplantation in children (TCRdb year 2016). Describing the broader study: Using TCR repertoire profiling, the study quantitatively followed how T-cell immune reconstitution unfolded in children after TCRalphabeta/CD19-depleted allogeneic hematopoietic cell transplantation.

Concerning this clonotype: Its antigen is still unknown. Base qualities were left out, and no much larger clone turns up one base away.

Library method: PCR. Data came from an Illumina HiSeq 2500. TCR library preparation used molecular barcoding, with unique molecular identifiers applied to normalize quantification of the TCRbeta repertoire. TCRdb reprocessed the public reads (quality trimming at Q25 with fastp, clone calling with MiXCR) and kept in-frame beta chains. A single entry per CDR3 protein holds the most common genes and DNA from its merged rows. The sample profile shows 250,000 to 300,000 distinct CDR3 sequences; about 7.3% of them were found once. The ten largest make up approximately 8.6% of the sample. From cysteine to phenylalanine, the CDR3 is 16 amino acids long. Just the 48-base CDR3 DNA is kept, in frame starting at base 1. V and J are trimmed by 3 bases and 6 bases, and the gene matches miss 9 bases of the junction. CDR1 and CDR2 are read off the germline V gene (reference sequence) as DFQATT and SNEGSKA. Study-level results and caveats: Over subsequent months, a decline in hyperexpanded clone frequencies was noted, and after one year, T-cell counts and TCRbeta diversity were mostly ascribed to newly produced T cells. About two months after transplant, the apparently early recovery of alphabetaT-cell counts reportedly depended on just several hundred clones that had expanded rapidly and came from non-depleted graft cells. In some patients, high TCRbeta diversity at day 60 was attributed to recipient T cells and intrathymic progenitors that had survived conditioning.

The intended sense of this specimen's treatment or condition label: allogeneic hematopoietic cell transplantation with graft depleted of TCRalphabeta T cells and CD19 B cells. The children who served as transplant recipients had been given grafts of TCRalphabeta/CD19-depleted allogeneic hematopoietic cells. The sample in question was peripheral blood, obtained 360 days after TCRalphabeta/CD19-depleted stem cell transplant. The TCR comes from a female patient aged 2 to 10 who had a stem cell transplant for Fanconi anemia, so the T cells may come from the graft donor. The rearranged chain carries TRBV20-1 and TRBJ2-1, and TRBD2 aligns with 12 junction nucleotides. The CDR3 protein sequence reads: CSASPYLAGGPNEQFF. Read as DNA, the sequence is TGCAGTGCTAGCCCTTATCTAGCGGGGGGGCCCAATGAGCAGTTCTTC.